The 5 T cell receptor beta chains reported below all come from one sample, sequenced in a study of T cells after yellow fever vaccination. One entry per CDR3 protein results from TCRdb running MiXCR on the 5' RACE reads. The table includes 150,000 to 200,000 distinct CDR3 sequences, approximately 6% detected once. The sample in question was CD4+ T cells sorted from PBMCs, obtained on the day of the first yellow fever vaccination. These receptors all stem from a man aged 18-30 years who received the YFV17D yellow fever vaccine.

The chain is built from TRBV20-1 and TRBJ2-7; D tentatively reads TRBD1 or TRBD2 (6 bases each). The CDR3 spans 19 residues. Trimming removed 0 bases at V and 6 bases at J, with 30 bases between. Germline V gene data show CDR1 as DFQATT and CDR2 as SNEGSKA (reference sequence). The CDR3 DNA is TGCAGTGCTAGAGATCGGTCCGGCTCCCTTTGGGGGGCGGCCGGCGAGCAGTACTTC. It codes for CSARDRSGSLWGAAGEQYF.

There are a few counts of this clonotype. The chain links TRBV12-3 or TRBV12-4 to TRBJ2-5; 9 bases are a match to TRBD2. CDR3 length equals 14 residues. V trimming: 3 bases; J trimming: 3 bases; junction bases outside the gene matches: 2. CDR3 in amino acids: CASSLSGGKETQYF. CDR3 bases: TGTGCCAGCAGTTTGAGCGGGGGGAAAGAGACCCAGTACTTC.

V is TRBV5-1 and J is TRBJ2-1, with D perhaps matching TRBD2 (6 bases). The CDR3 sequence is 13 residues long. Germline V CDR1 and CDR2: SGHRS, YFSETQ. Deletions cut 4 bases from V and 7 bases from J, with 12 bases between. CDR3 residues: CASSTRDSNEQFF. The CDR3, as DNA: TGCGCCAGCAGCACACGGGACTCGAATGAGCAGTTCTTC.

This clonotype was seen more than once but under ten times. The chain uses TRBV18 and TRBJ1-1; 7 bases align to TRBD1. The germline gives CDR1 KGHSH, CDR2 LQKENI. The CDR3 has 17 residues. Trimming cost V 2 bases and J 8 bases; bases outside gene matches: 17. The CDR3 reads CASSPSLYRDSNTEAFF. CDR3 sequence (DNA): TGTGCCAGCTCACCAAGCCTGTATCGGGACAGTAATACAGAAGCTTTCTTT.

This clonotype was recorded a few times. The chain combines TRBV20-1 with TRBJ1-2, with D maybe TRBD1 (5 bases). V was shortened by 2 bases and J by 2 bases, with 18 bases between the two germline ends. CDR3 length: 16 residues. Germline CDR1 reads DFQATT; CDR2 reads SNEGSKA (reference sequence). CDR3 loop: CSARSRGGGRNYGYTF. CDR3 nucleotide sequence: TGCAGTGCTAGATCTAGGGGTGGGGGAAGGAACTATGGCTACACCTTC.